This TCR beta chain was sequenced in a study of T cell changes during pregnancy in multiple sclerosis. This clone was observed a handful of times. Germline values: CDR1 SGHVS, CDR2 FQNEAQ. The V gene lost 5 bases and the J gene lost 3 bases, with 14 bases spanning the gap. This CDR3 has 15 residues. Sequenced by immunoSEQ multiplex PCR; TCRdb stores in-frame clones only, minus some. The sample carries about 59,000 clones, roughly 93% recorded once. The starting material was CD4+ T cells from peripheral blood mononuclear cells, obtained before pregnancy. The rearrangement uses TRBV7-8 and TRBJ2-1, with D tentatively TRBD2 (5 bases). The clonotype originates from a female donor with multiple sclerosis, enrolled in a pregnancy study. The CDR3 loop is CASSPTRGVYNEQFF. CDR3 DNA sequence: TGTGCCAGCAGCCCGACTCGGGGTGTCTACAATGAGCAGTTCTTC.